Each of the 5 T cell receptor beta chains below was sequenced from the same sample in a study of CD4 T cells in relation to SARS-CoV-2 and coronaviruses. TCRdb keeps only in-frame clones here, not all; method: immunoSEQ multiplex PCR. This table has about 26,000 clones, 73% appearing once. Unexposed donor CD4+ T cells date from 2011-2018, before the COVID-19 pandemic. CD4+ T cells were isolated from the cells after about ten days of culture. These TCRs' antigens remain unknown. Material for sequencing was CD4+ T cells from PBMCs, cultured in vitro. Receptor source: a human donor in good health.

This clone has only one observation. The sample carries other DNA sequences with the same CDR3. J is TRBJ2-5 and V is TRBV30; D is uncertain. Germline CDR1 is GTSNPN and CDR2 is SVGIG (reference sequence). Trimming cost V 0 bases and J 5 bases, with 4 bases left between them. The CDR3 is 11 amino acids. This CDR3 reads CAWSVGETQYF. Here the CDR3 DNA reads TGTGCCTGGAGTGTCGGGGAGACCCAGTACTTC.

The chain employs TRBV30 and TRBJ1-2; D not resolved. Germline loops: CDR1 GTSNPN, CDR2 SVGIG (reference sequence). The length of the CDR3 is 12 residues. Trimming took 4 bases from V and 8 from J, leaving 14 bases between them. DNA for the CDR3: TGTGCCTGGACCGAGGTCCCGTCCGGCTACACCTTC. This codes for CAWTEVPSGYTF.

The sample holds a few counts of this clone. In DNA form, the CDR3 reads TGTGCCAGTAGCATGGGACAGACCTATGGCTACACCTTC. It codes for CASSMGQTYGYTF. The gene calls are TRBV19 and TRBJ1-2; TRBD1 matches at 7 bases. The CDR3 totals 13 residues. Per the germline V gene, CDR1 is LNHDA and CDR2 is SQIVND (reference sequence). V lost 6 bases, J lost 4 bases, and 5 bases stayed unmatched.

The chain has TRBV5-1 and TRBJ1-2; TRBD1 agrees at 9 bases. V was pared by 3 bases and J by 5 bases, with 23 bases of the junction left unmatched. The germline gives CDR1 SGHRS, CDR2 YFSETQ. This CDR3 region has 20 residues. The CDR3 region is CASSSDRGQGKALRGYGYTF. In nucleotides, the CDR3 is TGCGCCAGCAGCTCCGACAGAGGACAGGGGAAGGCTCTACGTGGATATGGCTACACCTTC.

This clone was picked up a small number of times. The rearrangement uses TRBV5-3 and TRBJ2-2; no clear D gene. TRBV5-3 falls under the ORF class, with uncertain function. V was cut by 7 bases and J by 4 bases, with 11 bases left in between. The CDR3 contains 13 residues. The CDR3: CARPALLTGELFF. CDR3 nucleotide sequence: TGTGCCAGACCGGCTTTACTCACCGGGGAGCTGTTTTTT.